Listed below are T cell receptor beta chains from one sample, sequenced in a study of blood T cell repertoires in COVID-19. The data were produced by immunoSEQ multiplex PCR, yet TCRdb's version contains in-frame clones alone and is incomplete. The repertoire holds approximately 180,000 clones, with about 91% as singletons. The specimen was PBMCs or T cells enriched from blood (not recorded which). Receptor source: a woman aged 40 to 50 with acute COVID-19. Each CDR3 is given with its conserved first and last residue. The D gene is left open where the match is weak. Clone size, where shown, is once, few, many, or a class for clones that have expanded.

J,V,D,size,CDR3,DNA
TRBJ2-3,TRBV7-6,TRBD2,NA,CASSLVLGSGGLSTDTQYF,TGTGCCAGCAGCTTAGTGCTGGGTAGCGGGGGCCTAAGCACAGATACGCAGTATTTT
TRBJ2-3,TRBV7-9,NA,NA,CASSPPRSTDTQYF,TGTGCCAGCAGCCCCCCTAGGAGCACAGATACGCAGTATTTT
TRBJ2-1,TRBV4-3,TRBD2,NA,CASSPQGLAEIYNEQFF,TGCGCCAGCAGCCCCCAGGGACTAGCGGAAATTTACAATGAGCAGTTCTTC
TRBJ1-2,TRBV19,TRBD1,NA,CASSVSGGGYTF,TGTGCCAGTAGCGTATCAGGGGGAGGCTACACCTTC
TRBJ1-5,TRBV19,NA,NA,CASNPDSNQPQHF,TGTGCCAGTAATCCAGATAGCAATCAGCCCCAGCATTTT
TRBJ2-3,TRBV5-1,TRBD2,NA,CASRRTSDSTDTQYF,TGCGCCAGCAGGCGGACTAGCGATAGCACAGATACGCAGTATTTT
TRBJ2-5,TRBV9,NA,NA,CASSVELRDPGETQYF,TGTGCCAGCAGCGTAGAACTGCGCGATCCAGGGGAGACCCAGTACTTC
TRBJ2-7,TRBV29-1,TRBD2,NA,CSVVGPIAGYYEQYF,TGCAGCGTTGTAGGGCCGATAGCGGGCTACTACGAGCAGTACTTC
TRBJ2-1,TRBV11-3,NA,NA,CASSLRGIGEQFF,TGTGCCAGCAGCTTAAGGGGGATAGGGGAGCAGTTCTTC
TRBJ2-4,TRBV2,TRBD1,NA,CASSPTGTGVRAKNIQYF,TGTGCCAGCAGTCCGACCGGGACAGGGGTACGAGCCAAAAACATTCAGTACTTC
TRBJ2-1,TRBV19,TRBD1,NA,CASRLDRGLQNEQFF,TGTGCCAGTAGGCTAGACAGGGGACTCCAAAATGAGCAGTTCTTC
TRBJ2-7,TRBV4-3,NA,NA,CASSQDSGTKIPYEQYF,TGCGCCAGCAGCCAAGATTCGGGGACAAAGATACCCTACGAGCAGTACTTC
TRBJ1-4,TRBV25-1,TRBD1,NA,CASSEWDSNEKLFF,TGTGCCAGCAGTGAATGGGACAGTAATGAAAAACTGTTTTTT
TRBJ2-7,TRBV19,TRBD1,NA,CASSIGDRGDYEQYF,TGTGCCAGTAGTATAGGGGACAGGGGGGACTACGAGCAGTACTTC
TRBJ1-4,TRBV21-1,NA,NA,CASSSRDRKLVATNEKLFF,TGTGCCAGCAGCTCCCGGGACAGGAAATTAGTTGCAACTAATGAAAAACTGTTTTTT
TRBJ1-6,TRBV4-3,NA,once,CASSQGTVNSPLHF,TGCGCCAGCAGCCAAGGGACAGTAAATTCACCCCTCCACTTT
TRBJ2-7,TRBV18,NA,few,CASSRDIAYEQYF,TGTGCCAGCTCACGGGACATCGCCTACGAGCAGTACTTC
TRBJ2-7,TRBV15,TRBD2,NA,CATSRRLAGGQTYEQYF,TGTGCCACCAGCCGCCGACTAGCGGGGGGCCAAACCTACGAGCAGTACTTC
TRBJ2-3,TRBV28,NA,once,CASSALGRDPDTQYF,TGTGCCAGCAGCGCCTTGGGGAGAGATCCAGATACGCAGTATTTT
TRBJ2-3,TRBV9,TRBD2,NA,CASSPSGLAGGRDTQYF,TGTGCCAGCAGCCCCTCAGGGCTAGCGGGGGGTCGAGATACGCAGTATTTT
TRBJ1-6,TRBV10-3,TRBD1,NA,CAISESTTGNSPLHF,TGTGCCATCAGTGAGTCAACGACAGGGAATTCACCCCTCCACTTT
TRBJ2-5,TRBV7-8,TRBD2,few,CASSLLGLAGLETQYF,TGTGCCAGCAGCTTACTGGGTCTAGCGGGGCTAGAGACCCAGTACTTC
TRBJ2-7,TRBV7-6,NA,NA,CASSHSEGEQYF,TGTGCCAGCAGCCACAGTGAGGGTGAGCAGTACTTC
TRBJ2-3,TRBV5-1,NA,NA,CASSFRTDTDTQYF,TGCGCCAGCAGCTTCAGGACTGACACAGATACGCAGTATTTT
TRBJ2-2,TRBV5-1,NA,NA,CASSLVGSGTGELFF,TGCGCCAGCAGCTTGGTTGGGTCGGGCACCGGGGAGCTGTTTTTT
TRBJ2-7,TRBV3-1/TRBV3-2,NA,few,CASSQDYLYEQYF,TGTGCCAGCAGCCAGGACTACCTTTACGAGCAGTACTTC
TRBJ2-2,TRBV4-3,TRBD1,NA,CASSQDGQGANTGELFF,TGCGCCAGCAGCCAAGATGGGCAGGGGGCGAACACCGGGGAGCTGTTTTTT
TRBJ2-7,TRBV7-8,NA,NA,CASSVMGHEQYF,TGTGCCAGCAGTGTGATGGGCCACGAGCAGTACTTC
TRBJ1-2,TRBV12-3/TRBV12-4,NA,NA,CASSLWEGGGYTF,TGTGCCAGCAGTTTATGGGAGGGTGGTGGCTACACCTTC
TRBJ1-4,TRBV2,TRBD1,NA,CASSEGMDRGNEKLFF,TGTGCCAGCAGTGAAGGGATGGACAGGGGGAATGAAAAACTGTTTTTT
TRBJ2-1,TRBV5-1,TRBD2,NA,CASSPTSGSYNEQFF,TGCGCCAGCAGCCCCACTAGCGGCTCCTACAATGAGCAGTTCTTC
TRBJ2-1,TRBV6-2/TRBV6-3,NA,NA,CASSGHEDSKSGNEQFF,TGTGCCAGCAGTGGGCACGAGGACTCCAAGTCCGGCAATGAGCAGTTCTTC
TRBJ1-2,TRBV12-3/TRBV12-4,NA,once,CASSLWRGGYTF,TGTGCCAGCAGTTTATGGCGGGGTGGCTACACCTTC
TRBJ2-7,TRBV2,TRBD1,NA,CASNGHLTGTGVYEQYF,TGTGCCAGCAACGGACATCTTACCGGGACAGGGGTTTACGAGCAGTACTTC
TRBJ2-4,TRBV18,TRBD1,NA,CASSATGGVLINIQYF,TGTGCCAGCTCAGCCACAGGGGGCGTCTTGATAAACATTCAGTACTTC
TRBJ2-7,TRBV5-1,TRBD1,NA,CASSFGGTGTYEQYF,TGCGCCAGCAGCTTTGGGGGGACAGGGACCTACGAGCAGTACTTC
TRBJ1-1,TRBV4-1,TRBD1,NA,CASSPGQGTTEAFF,TGCGCCAGCAGCCCTGGACAGGGGACCACTGAAGCTTTCTTT
TRBJ2-1,TRBV15,TRBD2,once,CATSRLLAGAGNEQFF,TGTGCCACCAGCAGACTTCTAGCGGGGGCGGGTAATGAGCAGTTCTTC
TRBJ1-4,TRBV28,NA,NA,CASSLSELGNEKLFF,TGTGCCAGCAGTTTATCGGAACTAGGGAATGAAAAACTGTTTTTT
TRBJ2-7,TRBV7-2,TRBD1,NA,CASSPSWGQGNEQYF,TGTGCCAGCAGCCCGTCATGGGGACAGGGGAACGAGCAGTACTTC
TRBJ1-5,TRBV28,NA,NA,CASSQTGYQPQHF,TGTGCCAGCAGTCAAACAGGGTATCAGCCCCAGCATTTT
TRBJ2-6,TRBV10-2,TRBD2,NA,CASRGGSAGANVLTF,TGCGCCAGCAGGGGGGGGTCGGCTGGGGCCAACGTCCTGACTTTC
TRBJ2-6,TRBV7-3,TRBD1,NA,CASSSTGTGANVLTF,TGTGCCAGCAGCTCGACAGGGACTGGGGCCAACGTCCTGACTTTC
TRBJ2-4,TRBV5-6,NA,NA,CASSFLTGTVQYF,TGTGCCAGCAGCTTCCTTACAGGGACGGTTCAGTACTTC
TRBJ1-1,TRBV7-9,NA,NA,CASSLAPGAEAFF,TGTGCCAGCAGCTTAGCGCCAGGCGCTGAAGCTTTCTTT
TRBJ2-2,TRBV5-6,TRBD1,NA,CASSSRQGNTGELFF,TGTGCCAGCAGCTCTAGACAGGGGAACACCGGGGAGCTGTTTTTT
TRBJ2-3,TRBV7-3,TRBD2,NA,CASSSTSGYTDTQYF,TGTGCCAGCTCCTCGACTAGCGGATACACAGATACGCAGTATTTT
TRBJ1-4,TRBV3-1/TRBV3-2,NA,NA,CASSLGAGSGKLFF,TGTGCCAGCAGCCTAGGAGCAGGGTCCGGAAAACTGTTTTTT
TRBJ1-2,TRBV2,TRBD1,once,CASSVRGTGNYGYTF,TGTGCCAGCAGCGTGAGGGGGACAGGAAACTATGGCTACACCTTC
TRBJ2-1,TRBV18,TRBD2,NA,CASSPGTSAYNEQFF,TGTGCCAGCTCACCGGGGACTAGCGCCTACAATGAGCAGTTCTTC